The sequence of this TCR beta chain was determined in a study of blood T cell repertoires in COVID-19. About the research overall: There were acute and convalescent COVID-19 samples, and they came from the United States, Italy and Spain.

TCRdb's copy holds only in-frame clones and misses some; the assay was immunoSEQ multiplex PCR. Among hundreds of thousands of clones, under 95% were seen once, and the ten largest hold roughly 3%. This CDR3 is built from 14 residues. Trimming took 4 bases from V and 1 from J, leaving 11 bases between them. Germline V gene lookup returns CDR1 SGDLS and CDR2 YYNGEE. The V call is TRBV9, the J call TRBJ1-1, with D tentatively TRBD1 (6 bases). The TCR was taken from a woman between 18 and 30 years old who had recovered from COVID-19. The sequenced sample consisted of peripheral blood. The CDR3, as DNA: TGTGCCAGCAGCCCTCAGGGGTGGAACACTGAAGCTTTCTTT. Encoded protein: CASSPQGWNTEAFF.